This T cell receptor beta chain originates from a study of cytomegalovirus exposure and HLA in healthy donors. Turning to the study itself: The roughly 130 validation repertoires, a later analysis reported, used the same platform as the roughly 730 repertoires from the first cohort.

There are 15 residues in the CDR3. Germline loops: CDR1 MNHNS, CDR2 SASEGT. Trimming took 2 bases from V and 9 from J; bases not matched to a gene: 7. Data came from immunoSEQ multiplex PCR; TCRdb stores just in-frame clones and leaves some out. The sample consists of under 250,000 clones, roughly 83% of them appearing once. Overall study findings and caveats: Reports showed the classifier diagnosing cytomegalovirus status with high specificity and sensitivity. Testing in vitro showed a few CMV-associated chains specific for CMV antigens.

Concerning this clone itself: Its antigen is unidentified.

The donors formed part of the roughly 120-subject validation cohort, distinct from the approximately 670-subject first cohort. Input material: PBMCs. The rearrangement uses TRBV6-1 and TRBJ2-1; 10 nucleotides agree with TRBD2. The receptor was isolated from a woman under 30 in good health and CMV-seronegative. In DNA, the CDR3 is TGTGCCAGCAGTGAATTGGGGACTAGCGCGGTTGAGCAGTTCTTC. This gives the protein CASSELGTSAVEQFF.